The 4 T cell receptor beta chains listed next were all sequenced from one sample in a study of blood T cells in healthy people across ages. A second PCR, run for roughly 7 to 12 cycles, used a sample-barcoded 5' primer plus a J-beta primer mix. TCRdb ran MiXCR on the 5' RACE reads and lists one entry per CDR3 protein. The profile shows more than 650,000 distinct CDR3 sequences, around a fifth of them singletons. Specimen: blood. The receptors stem from a man between 65 and 80 years old in good health.

This clonotype was seen a handful of times. J is TRBJ2-3 and V is TRBV4-1; D may be TRBD1 or TRBD2 (5 bases each). With 2 bases removed from V and 5 bases from J, the gap between germline ends came to 14 bases. The CDR3 covers 15 residues. The V gene's germline CDR1 is MGHRA and CDR2 YSYEKL. The CDR3 sequence is CASSQRRQGIDTQYF. In nucleotides, the CDR3 is TGCGCCAGCAGCCAAAGGAGGCAGGGCATAGATACGCAGTATTTT.

Regarding this clonotype: In this CDR3 the conserved last residue, phenylalanine or tryptophan, is missing, so a read error is likely. V gene TRBV5-5 combines with J gene TRBJ1-1; D is unresolved. The germline CDR1 and CDR2 sequences are SGHKS and YYEKEE (reference sequence). CDR3 size: 15 residues. The V and J ends lost 0 bases and 1 base respectively, with 10 bases between them. This chain's CDR3 is CASSLEARRNTEAFI. CDR3 nucleotides: TGTGCCAGCAGCTTGGAGGCCCGCCGGAACACTGAAGCTTTCATT.

The table lists this clonotype with a few counts. V gene TRBV5-1 combines with J gene TRBJ2-3, with TRBD1 matching 9 bases. CDR3 length: 15 residues. Per the germline V gene, CDR1 is SGHRS and CDR2 is YFSETQ. Trimming at V came to 3 bases and at J to 5 bases, leaving 7 bases not matched to a gene. The CDR3 bases are TGCGCCAGCAGCTCGACCTGGACAGGGGTAGATACGCAGTATTTT. It encodes CASSSTWTGVDTQYF.

The rearrangement uses TRBV6-5 and TRBJ2-5, with 8 bases fitting TRBD2. J lost 2 bases, V lost 11 bases, and 10 bases had no gene match. CDR3 size: 14 residues. Germline lookup yields CDR1 MNHEY and CDR2 SVGAGI. CDR3 region: CASGEAGEQETQYF. The CDR3 bases are TGTGCCTCCGGTGAAGCGGGGGAACAAGAGACCCAGTACTTC.